These T cell receptor beta chains were read from a single sample in a study of blood T cells in healthy people across ages. TCRdb called the 5' RACE reads again in MiXCR, with one record for every CDR3 protein. The repertoire has approximately 800,000 distinct CDR3 sequences, about three fifths of them found once; the top ten carry roughly 20%. Sequenced sample: blood. The receptors come from a young man in good health. Each CDR3 is given with its conserved first and last residue. Fields, in order: D gene, V gene, clone size, J gene, CDR3 protein, CDR3 DNA. The D gene is left open where the match is weak. Clone size is shown for a subset of rows, as once, few, many or a class of expanded clone.

-	TRBV27	once	TRBJ1-4	CASSFAGTNEKLFF	TGTGCCAGCAGTTTCGCCGGGACTAATGAAAAACTGTTTTTT
-	TRBV2	once	TRBJ1-5	CASRDGSQPQHF	TGTGCCAGCAGGGACGGGAGTCAGCCCCAGCATTTT
-	TRBV20-1	few	TRBJ2-7	CSAGRPRTLSYEQYF	TGCAGTGCTGGCCGCCCGCGGACATTGAGCTACGAGCAGTACTTC
TRBD1	TRBV15	-	TRBJ1-2	CATSRDRARQGEGYTF	TGTGCCACCAGCAGAGACCGGGCAAGACAGGGGGAAGGCTACACCTTC
-	TRBV20-1	once	TRBJ2-3	CSTKTAGDTQYF	TGCAGTACCAAGACAGCGGGAGATACGCAGTATTTT
TRBD1	TRBV5-1	few	TRBJ2-3	CASSPNPQGARTQYF	TGCGCCAGCAGCCCGAACCCGCAGGGGGCGCGTACGCAGTATTTT
-	TRBV15	-	TRBJ2-5	CATSRDQATQETQYF	TGTGCCACCAGCAGAGATCAGGCAACCCAAGAGACCCAGTACTTC
-	TRBV6-1	-	TRBJ2-7	CASTAGNVGEQYF	TGTGCCAGCACCGCGGGGAACGTTGGCGAGCAGTACTTC
TRBD2	TRBV7-9	-	TRBJ2-4	CASSLPLSGGGVSKNIQYF	TGTGCCAGCAGCTTACCGTTGAGCGGGGGAGGGGTGTCCAAAAACATTCAGTACTTC
-	TRBV27	few	TRBJ2-7	CASQVQGVGNEQYF	TGTGCCAGCCAAGTTCAGGGAGTAGGGAACGAGCAGTACTTC
-	TRBV5-1	-	TRBJ2-5	CASSLFSGSETQYF	TGCGCCAGCAGCTTGTTCTCCGGGTCGGAGACCCAGTACTTC
TRBD2	TRBV7-2	few	TRBJ2-3	CASSWRRAGDTDTQYF	TGTGCCAGCAGCTGGCGCCGGGCGGGGGACACAGATACGCAGTATTTT
-	TRBV29-1	-	TRBJ2-3	CSVSGDSITDTQYF	TGCAGCGTTTCTGGGGACTCGATTACAGATACGCAGTATTTT
-	TRBV20-1	-	TRBJ1-2	CSASPSGRERDGYTF	TGCAGTGCTAGTCCCTCCGGGCGGGAGAGGGATGGCTACACCTTC
-	TRBV12-5	-	TRBJ2-1	CASGRELAYNEQFF	TGTGCTAGTGGCCGTGAGCTGGCCTACAATGAGCAGTTCTTC
-	TRBV4-3	-	TRBJ2-6	CASSQDGRVGANVLTF	TGCGCCAGCAGCCAAGACGGCCGGGTTGGGGCCAACGTCCTGACTTTC
-	TRBV12-3/TRBV12-4	few	TRBJ1-5	CASTPRGNQPQHF	TGTGCCAGCACCCCGAGGGGGAATCAGCCCCAGCATTTT
-	TRBV7-2	-	TRBJ2-3	CASSLRRGGGDTQYF	TGTGCCAGCAGCCTTAGAAGGGGGGGCGGGGATACGCAGTATTTT
-	TRBV29-1	-	TRBJ2-5	CSVGEGGTQETQYF	TGCAGCGTCGGGGAGGGGGGAACGCAAGAGACCCAGTACTTC